These T cell receptor beta chains were read from a single sample in a study of CD4 and CD8 cells across lung adenocarcinoma regions. One entry per CDR3 protein results from TCRdb running MiXCR on the PCR reads. Of under 10,000 distinct CDR3 sequences listed, about 50% are singletons. Sequences were obtained from CD8+ T cells from the center of a lung tumor. These receptors were obtained from a male donor with lung adenocarcinoma. The CD4 and CD8 labels of this study may be unreliable. Each CDR3 is given with its conserved first and last residue. The D gene is left open where the match is weak. The size of a clone is reported for some rows only, either as once, few or many, or as a class for expanded clones.

CASSTGNEQFF,TGTGCCAGCAGCACCGGGAATGAGCAGTTCTTC,.,.,TRBJ2-1,TRBV6-1
CASSLAPRTGTSTDTQYF,TGTGCCAGCAGCTTAGCCCCTCGGACAGGAACTAGCACAGATACGCAGTATTTT,TRBD1,.,TRBJ2-3,TRBV7-8
CASSSPGQGGNTEAFF,TGTGCCAGCAGTTCCCCGGGACAGGGTGGGAACACTGAAGCTTTCTTT,TRBD1,.,TRBJ1-1,TRBV6-5
CASSQSSVQGLDGYTF,TGCGCCAGCAGCCAATCCTCCGTACAGGGTTTGGATGGCTACACCTTC,.,few,TRBJ1-2,TRBV4-1
CASSEPGLADQETQYF,TGCGCCAGCAGTGAGCCGGGACTAGCGGATCAAGAGACCCAGTACTTC,TRBD2,.,TRBJ2-5,TRBV10-2
CASSESVITDTQYF,TGCGCCAGCAGTGAGTCGGTCATCACAGATACGCAGTATTTT,.,.,TRBJ2-3,TRBV10-1
CASTSGDTYNEQFF,TGTGCCAGCACCTCAGGGGACACCTACAATGAGCAGTTCTTC,.,few,TRBJ2-1,TRBV6-1
CASFGTGEHNEQFF,TGTGCCAGTTTCGGGACAGGGGAACACAATGAGCAGTTCTTC,TRBD1,medium-sized,TRBJ2-1,TRBV6-5
CASSHAGVAGPRNEQFF,TGTGCCAGCAGCCACGCTGGGGTTGCGGGACCCCGGAATGAGCAGTTCTTC,.,.,TRBJ2-1,TRBV11-2
CASSAGQGTDTQYF,TGTGCCAGCAGTGCGGGGCAGGGGACAGATACGCAGTATTTT,.,.,TRBJ2-3,TRBV6-1
CASSISGTRVWDTQYF,TGTGCCAGCAGTATCTCGGGGACCCGAGTCTGGGATACGCAGTACTTC,.,.,TRBJ2-7,TRBV6-5
CASGGTDRQTQYF,TGTGCCAGCGGGGGAACGGACAGGCAGACCCAGTACTTC,TRBD1,.,TRBJ2-5,TRBV6-1
CASSLYRKNTGELFF,TGTGCCAGCAGTTTATACAGGAAGAACACCGGGGAGCTGTTTTTT,.,.,TRBJ2-2,TRBV27
CSARARAGGGNEQFF,TGCAGTGCTAGAGCCAGAGCGGGAGGCGGTAATGAGCAGTTCTTC,TRBD2,.,TRBJ2-1,TRBV20-1
CASSDAGTSSHGYTF,TGTGCCAGCAGTGATGCCGGGACGAGTTCCCATGGCTACACCTTC,.,.,TRBJ1-2,TRBV6-1
CASSESKGSRQETQYF,TGCGCCAGCAGTGAGTCGAAGGGGTCCCGCCAAGAGACCCAGTACTTC,.,.,TRBJ2-5,TRBV10-1
CASSQGPGAGSPLHF,TGCGCCAGCAGCCAGGGGCCGGGGGCGGGGTCACCCCTCCACTTT,.,medium-sized,TRBJ1-6,TRBV4-1
CASSDRVVSGIDEQFF,TGTGCCAGCAGTGATCGGGTTGTTAGCGGGATCGATGAGCAGTTCTTC,TRBD2,.,TRBJ2-1,TRBV6-1
CASSGGPSRGGGGGELFF,TGTGCCAGCAGTGGGGGGCCTTCCAGGGGGGGGGGGGGGGGGGAGCTGTTTTTT,.,few,TRBJ2-2,TRBV6-1
CASSYRDGGPSTDTQYF,TGTGCCAGCAGTTATCGAGACGGGGGACCTAGCACAGATACGCAGTATTTT,.,.,TRBJ2-3,TRBV6-5
CASSDPGLGTDTQYF,TGTGCCAGCAGTGATCCAGGACTAGGCACAGATACGCAGTATTTT,TRBD2,many,TRBJ2-3,TRBV6-4
CASSLKPGQQQFF,TGTGCCAGCAGCCTTAAACCGGGTCAGCAGCAGTTCTTC,.,.,TRBJ2-1,TRBV7-6
CASRYETGGTEAFF,TGTGCCAGCAGATACGAGACAGGGGGCACTGAAGCTTTCTTT,TRBD1,many,TRBJ1-1,TRBV7-9
CASSIAGQDYGYTF,TGTGCCAGTAGTATAGCAGGGCAGGACTATGGCTACACCTTC,.,.,TRBJ1-2,TRBV19
CASSDSNIQYF,TGTGCCAGCAGTGACTCGAACATTCAGTACTTC,.,.,TRBJ2-4,TRBV6-4
CASSPGGGGETQYF,TGTGCCAGCAGCCCGGGAGGGGGGGGAGAGACCCAGTACTTC,TRBD2,.,TRBJ2-5,TRBV9
CAIRGAVATNEQFF,TGTGCCATCAGGGGGGCGGTCGCAACAAATGAGCAGTTCTTC,.,many,TRBJ2-1,TRBV10-3
CASSEYRGDTQYF,TGTGCCAGCAGTGAATACAGGGGCGATACGCAGTATTTT,TRBD1,once,TRBJ2-3,TRBV6-1
CASTTDSLSLAKNIQYF,TGCGCCAGCACAACGGACAGCCTAAGCCTAGCCAAAAACATTCAGTACTTC,.,few,TRBJ2-4,TRBV10-1
CASSLGGTDTQYF,TGTGCCAGCTCTTTGGGAGGCACAGATACGCAGTATTTT,.,few,TRBJ2-3,TRBV6-1
CASSEDTGGATDTQYF,TGTGCCAGCAGTGAAGACACGGGAGGGGCGACAGATACGCAGTATTTT,TRBD2,once,TRBJ2-3,TRBV6-1
CASRLADAGEETQYF,TGTGCCAGCAGACTAGCGGACGCAGGAGAAGAGACCCAGTATTTT,TRBD2,.,TRBJ2-3,TRBV6-1
CASSYRGAGELFF,TGTGCCAGCAGTTACAGGGGGGCCGGGGAGCTGTTTTTT,.,.,TRBJ2-2,TRBV6-5
CASSSGRQPQHF,TGTGCCAGCAGCTCAGGGCGGCAGCCCCAGCATTTT,.,many,TRBJ1-5,TRBV7-2
CASRPPGLAGTYQETQYF,TGCGCCAGCAGACCGCCGGGACTAGCGGGGACGTACCAAGAGACCCAGTACTTC,TRBD2,.,TRBJ2-5,TRBV10-2
CANRDRPRGTQYF,TGTGCCAACAGAGACAGGCCCCGAGGGACCCAGTACTTC,.,.,TRBJ2-5,TRBV6-1
CATEAGDGEAFF,TGCGCCACTGAGGCAGGGGACGGTGAAGCTTTCTTT,.,few,TRBJ1-1,TRBV10-1
CASSQGRGGFIYSNQPQHF,TGCGCCAGCAGCCAAGGCAGGGGGGGGTTTATATATAGCAATCAGCCCCAGCATTTT,TRBD1,.,TRBJ1-5,TRBV4-1
CASSLAKARGKGDTQYF,TGTGCCAGCAGCTTAGCCAAGGCCAGGGGAAAAGGAGATACGCAGTATTTT,.,.,TRBJ2-3,TRBV7-2
CASSDNRGGGGLFF,TGTGCCAGCAGTGACAACAGGGGGGGGGGAGGACTGTTTTTT,TRBD1,many,TRBJ1-4,TRBV6-1
CASSQWTAKNEKLFF,TGCGCCAGCAGCCAGTGGACAGCCAAGAATGAAAAACTGTTTTTT,.,.,TRBJ1-4,TRBV4-1
CASSYKTHYTGELFF,TGTGCCAGCAGTTACAAGACACACTACACCGGGGAGCTGTTTTTT,.,.,TRBJ2-2,TRBV6-5
CASSEAIPGKQFF,TGTGCCAGCAGTGAAGCGATTCCGGGGAAGCAGTTCTTC,.,.,TRBJ2-1,TRBV6-1
CASRQPGVPSYNEQFF,TGTGCCAGCAGACAACCAGGGGTCCCCTCCTACAATGAGCAGTTCTTC,.,.,TRBJ2-1,TRBV6-1
CASSESPLTDRDTIYF,TGTGCCAGCAGTGAATCCCCTCTAACGGATAGAGACACCATATATTTT,.,many,TRBJ1-3,TRBV6-1
CASSSPTSGRPLEQYF,TGTGCCAGCAGTTCCCCCACTAGCGGGAGGCCTCTGGAGCAGTACTTC,TRBD2,.,TRBJ2-7,TRBV6-2/TRBV6-3
CASRTGSRANEQFF,TGTGCCAGCAGAACGGGTAGCAGGGCGAATGAGCAGTTCTTC,.,.,TRBJ2-1,TRBV6-1
CASTLGTRETQYF,TGTGCCAGCACCTTGGGGACTAGGGAGACCCAGTACTTC,TRBD2,.,TRBJ2-5,TRBV11-2
CASGLRGKNTQYF,TGTGCCTCGGGTTTAAGAGGCAAAAATACTCAGTACTTC,.,.,TRBJ2-4,TRBV27
CASSQGPYNEQFF,TGTGCCAGCTCACAGGGCCCCTACAATGAGCAGTTCTTC,.,.,TRBJ2-1,TRBV18
CAIDKFYEQYF,TGTGCCATCGACAAATTCTACGAGCAGTACTTC,.,many,TRBJ2-7,TRBV6-1
CASSNYLAGYEQYF,TGTGCCAGCTCAAATTACTTGGCAGGCTACGAGCAGTACTTC,.,few,TRBJ2-7,TRBV7-2
CAWSPLISSYNEQFF,TGTGCCTGGAGTCCCCTGATCAGCTCCTACAATGAGCAGTTCTTC,.,.,TRBJ2-1,TRBV30
CASSPQLSNSPLHF,TGTGCCAGCAGCCCACAACTGTCTAATTCACCCCTCCACTTT,.,few,TRBJ1-6,TRBV7-2
CASSYPQGGGYTF,TGTGCCAGCAGTTACCCACAGGGTGGCGGCTACACCTTC,.,.,TRBJ1-2,TRBV6-5
CASSLSHSGETQYF,TGTGCCAGCAGCCTTTCACACTCGGGGGAGACCCAGTACTTC,.,many,TRBJ2-5,TRBV9
CASSVASGGLNTEAFF,TGTGCCAGCAGCGTAGCCTCCGGGGGGCTGAACACTGAAGCTTTCTTT,.,once,TRBJ1-1,TRBV9
CASSADYYNEQFF,TGCGCCAGCAGCGCCGACTACTACAATGAGCAGTTCTTC,.,.,TRBJ2-1,TRBV4-1
CARGLRAKNTQYF,TGTGCCAGGGGGCTGCGAGCCAAAAATACTCAGTATTTT,.,.,TRBJ2-3,TRBV6-4